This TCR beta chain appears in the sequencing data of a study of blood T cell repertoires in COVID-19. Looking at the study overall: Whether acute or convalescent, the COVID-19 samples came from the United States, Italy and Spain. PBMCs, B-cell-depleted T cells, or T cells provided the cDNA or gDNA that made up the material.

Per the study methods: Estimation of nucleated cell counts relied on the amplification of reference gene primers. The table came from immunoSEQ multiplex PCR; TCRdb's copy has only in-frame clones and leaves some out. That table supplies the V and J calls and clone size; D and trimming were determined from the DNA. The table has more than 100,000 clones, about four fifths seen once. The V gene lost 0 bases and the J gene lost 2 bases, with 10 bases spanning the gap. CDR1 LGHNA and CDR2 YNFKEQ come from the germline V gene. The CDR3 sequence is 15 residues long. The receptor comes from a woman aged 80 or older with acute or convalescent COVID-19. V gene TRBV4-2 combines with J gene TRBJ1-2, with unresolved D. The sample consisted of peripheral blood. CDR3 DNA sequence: TGTGCCAGCAGCCAAGAGCCGGGATCGAACTATGGCTACACCTTC. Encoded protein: CASSQEPGSNYGYTF.